This entry lists 12 T cell receptor beta chains sequenced from one sample in a study of blood T cell repertoires in COVID-19. Clones were read by immunoSEQ multiplex PCR, and TCRdb kept only the in-frame ones, dropping some. The table lists hundreds of thousands of clones, around 90% of them singletons. Sequenced: peripheral blood. Every receptor here comes from a man between 60 and 70 years old who had recovered from COVID-19.

The table lists this clone with a count of one. V and J are TRBV11-2 and TRBJ2-2; 8 bases are a match to TRBD1. V shed 6 bases, J shed 8 bases, and the junction held 8 bases outside the gene matches. This CDR3 contains 14 residues. CDR1 and CDR2 from the germline V gene are SGHAT and FQNNGV. The CDR3 DNA reads as TGTGCCAGCAGACGGACAGGGTTGGCTGGGGAGCTGTTTTTT. Translation gives CASRRTGLAGELFF.

The genes are TRBV25-1 and TRBJ1-2; 7 bases are shared with TRBD1. This CDR3 contains 13 residues. CDR1 and CDR2 from the germline V gene are MGHDK and SYGVNS. Unmatched junction bases numbered 3, after V lost 6 bases and J lost 2 bases. The CDR3 protein is CASSSTGNYGYTF. CDR3 nucleotides: TGTGCCAGCAGCTCGACAGGGAACTATGGCTACACCTTC.

The V call is TRBV24-1, the J call TRBJ2-1; the match to TRBD1 covers 8 bases. Germline lookup yields CDR1 KGHDR and CDR2 SFDVKD. V shed 0 bases and J 3 bases; nucleotides not matched to a gene: 3. The CDR3 totals 16 residues. In DNA, the CDR3 is TGTGCCACCAGTGATTTGGACAGGGGAGGCTACAATGAGCAGTTCTTC. Its protein is CATSDLDRGGYNEQFF.

The chain carries TRBV27 and TRBJ2-2, with D possibly TRBD1 on 6 matching bases. CDR3 size: 15 residues. The V gene's germline CDR1 is MNHEY and CDR2 SMNVEV (reference sequence). V gave up 2 bases and J gave up 4 bases, with 11 bases separating them. The CDR3 DNA is TGTGCCAGCAGTTTACGGCCAGGGGTCACCGGGGAGCTGTTTTTT. As protein: CASSLRPGVTGELFF.

Turning to this clone: This same CDR3 is encoded by further DNA sequences in the sample. The chain couples TRBV11-2 to TRBJ2-7; weak D call: TRBD2 (5 bases). This CDR3 comprises 13 residues. V lost 1 base, J lost 1 base, and 5 bases lay in between. Per germline, CDR1 SGHAT and CDR2 FQNNGV. CDR3 region: CASSLGGSYEQYF. The CDR3 DNA sequence: TGTGCCAGCAGCTTAGGAGGGTCCTACGAGCAGTACTTC.

This clone appeared a single time. The V call is TRBV6-5, the J call TRBJ2-1; 8 bases line up with TRBD2. The junction had 5 bases not matched to a gene; V was cut back by 6 bases and J by 1 base. The CDR3 has 15 amino acids. Germline CDR1 reads MNHEY; CDR2 reads SVGAGI. DNA of the CDR3: TGTGCCAGCAGCCCCACTAGCGGATCCTACAATGAGCAGTTCTTC. Translation: CASSPTSGSYNEQFF.

The V and J genes are TRBV7-2 and TRBJ2-7; 13 positions match TRBD2. The CDR3 runs to 15 residues. The V gene's germline CDR1 is SGHTA and CDR2 FQGNSA. J gave up 3 bases and V 4 bases, and 3 bases lay outside the gene matches. This chain's CDR3 is CASSSGLAGNYEQYF. The CDR3 nucleotides read TGTGCCAGCAGCTCGGGACTAGCGGGAAACTACGAGCAGTACTTC.

The CDR3 bases are TGTGCCAGCAGCCTACCGGGATTGAACACTGAAGCTTTCTTT. Its protein product is CASSLPGLNTEAFF. This sequence joins TRBV3-1 (or the pseudogene TRBV3-2) and TRBJ1-1; D not resolved. The V gene's germline CDR1 is LGHDT and CDR2 YNNKEL (reference sequence). CDR3 length equals 14 residues. The V and J ends lost 4 bases and 0 bases respectively, with 9 bases between them.

The rearrangement links TRBV2 to TRBJ1-2; D call uncertain. The CDR3 spans 12 residues. CDR1 SNHLY and CDR2 FYNNEI come from the germline V gene. V lost 1 base and J 8 bases, leaving 8 bases between the germline ends. The CDR3 sequence is CASSEGGRGYTF. Here the CDR3 DNA reads TGTGCCAGCAGTGAAGGAGGGCGAGGCTACACCTTC.

There are a few counts of this clone. The chain joins TRBV2 to TRBJ1-1, with 9 nucleotides matching TRBD1. CDR3 size: 14 residues. Germline V gene sequence: CDR1 SNHLY, CDR2 FYNNEI. Germline trimming cut 7 bases from V and 0 bases from J; bases unmatched to any gene: 3. CDR3 sequence (DNA): TGTGCCAGCACCTACAGGGGGCTGAACACTGAAGCTTTCTTT. Its protein product is CASTYRGLNTEAFF. Variable domain in full (rest from reference TRBV2 and TRBJ1-1): EPEVTQTPSHQVTQMGQEVILRCVPISNHLYFYWYRQILGQKVEFLVSFYNNEISEKSEIFDDQFSVERPDGSNFTLKIRSTKLEDSAMYFCASTYRGLNTEAFFGQGTRLTVV.

This sequence joins TRBV2 and TRBJ2-1; tentatively, D is TRBD2 (6 bases). This CDR3 is built from 12 residues. V gave up 0 bases and J gave up 12 bases, with 9 bases separating them. Per the germline V gene, CDR1 is SNHLY and CDR2 is FYNNEI. CDR3 loop: CASSEAVRGQFF. In nucleotides, the CDR3 is TGTGCCAGCAGTGAAGCCGTGCGGGGGCAGTTCTTC.

The rearrangement links TRBV5-1 to TRBJ1-3; D is ambiguous. With 0 bases removed from V and 0 bases from J, the gap between germline ends came to 10 bases. This CDR3 has 16 amino acids. Germline V gene data show CDR1 as SGHRS and CDR2 as YFSETQ. The CDR3 protein is CASSLGGLSSGNTIYF. The CDR3 DNA reads as TGCGCCAGCAGCTTGGGAGGGCTCAGCTCTGGAAACACCATATATTTT.